The T cell receptor (beta chain) described here comes from a study of regulatory T cells in long-lasting Graves disease. Germline-derived CDR1 and CDR2 are LGHDT and YNNKEL (reference sequence). With V trimmed by 1 base and J by 4 bases, 4 bases remained unmatched. CDR3 size: 16 residues. Building of the TCR beta libraries involved iRepertoire HTBI primers and Arm-PCR of CDR3 regions. TCRdb reprocessed the multiplex PCR reads via MiXCR and lists one record per CDR3 protein. The table shows 620,000 or so distinct CDR3 sequences, with approximately 15% occurring only once. In the case of this clonotype: Its target is not known.

Time point denoted: newly diagnosed GD, antithyroid drugs for less than 3 months. The TCR library used RNA extracted from PBMCs. Study conclusions and caveats: Shared public clonotypes totalled roughly 2,500 in persistent patients, compared with roughly 970 in new patients.

The data were also submitted as part of a second study, on T cells in Graves' hyperthyroidism and ophthalmopathy. From that study: An initial round of RT-PCR targeting the TCR CDR3 relied on the HTBI primer set.

Material: peripheral blood mononuclear cells (PBMCs), obtained at new diagnosis, from a patient treated with antithyroid drugs. The rearrangement links TRBV3-1 to TRBJ2-1, with 10 bases aligning to TRBD2. The sequence derives from a woman in her 30s with Graves disease. The CDR3 loop reads CASSQVTSGNYNEQFF. CDR3 nucleotides: TGTGCCAGCAGCCAAGTAACTAGCGGGAATTACAATGAGCAGTTCTTC.